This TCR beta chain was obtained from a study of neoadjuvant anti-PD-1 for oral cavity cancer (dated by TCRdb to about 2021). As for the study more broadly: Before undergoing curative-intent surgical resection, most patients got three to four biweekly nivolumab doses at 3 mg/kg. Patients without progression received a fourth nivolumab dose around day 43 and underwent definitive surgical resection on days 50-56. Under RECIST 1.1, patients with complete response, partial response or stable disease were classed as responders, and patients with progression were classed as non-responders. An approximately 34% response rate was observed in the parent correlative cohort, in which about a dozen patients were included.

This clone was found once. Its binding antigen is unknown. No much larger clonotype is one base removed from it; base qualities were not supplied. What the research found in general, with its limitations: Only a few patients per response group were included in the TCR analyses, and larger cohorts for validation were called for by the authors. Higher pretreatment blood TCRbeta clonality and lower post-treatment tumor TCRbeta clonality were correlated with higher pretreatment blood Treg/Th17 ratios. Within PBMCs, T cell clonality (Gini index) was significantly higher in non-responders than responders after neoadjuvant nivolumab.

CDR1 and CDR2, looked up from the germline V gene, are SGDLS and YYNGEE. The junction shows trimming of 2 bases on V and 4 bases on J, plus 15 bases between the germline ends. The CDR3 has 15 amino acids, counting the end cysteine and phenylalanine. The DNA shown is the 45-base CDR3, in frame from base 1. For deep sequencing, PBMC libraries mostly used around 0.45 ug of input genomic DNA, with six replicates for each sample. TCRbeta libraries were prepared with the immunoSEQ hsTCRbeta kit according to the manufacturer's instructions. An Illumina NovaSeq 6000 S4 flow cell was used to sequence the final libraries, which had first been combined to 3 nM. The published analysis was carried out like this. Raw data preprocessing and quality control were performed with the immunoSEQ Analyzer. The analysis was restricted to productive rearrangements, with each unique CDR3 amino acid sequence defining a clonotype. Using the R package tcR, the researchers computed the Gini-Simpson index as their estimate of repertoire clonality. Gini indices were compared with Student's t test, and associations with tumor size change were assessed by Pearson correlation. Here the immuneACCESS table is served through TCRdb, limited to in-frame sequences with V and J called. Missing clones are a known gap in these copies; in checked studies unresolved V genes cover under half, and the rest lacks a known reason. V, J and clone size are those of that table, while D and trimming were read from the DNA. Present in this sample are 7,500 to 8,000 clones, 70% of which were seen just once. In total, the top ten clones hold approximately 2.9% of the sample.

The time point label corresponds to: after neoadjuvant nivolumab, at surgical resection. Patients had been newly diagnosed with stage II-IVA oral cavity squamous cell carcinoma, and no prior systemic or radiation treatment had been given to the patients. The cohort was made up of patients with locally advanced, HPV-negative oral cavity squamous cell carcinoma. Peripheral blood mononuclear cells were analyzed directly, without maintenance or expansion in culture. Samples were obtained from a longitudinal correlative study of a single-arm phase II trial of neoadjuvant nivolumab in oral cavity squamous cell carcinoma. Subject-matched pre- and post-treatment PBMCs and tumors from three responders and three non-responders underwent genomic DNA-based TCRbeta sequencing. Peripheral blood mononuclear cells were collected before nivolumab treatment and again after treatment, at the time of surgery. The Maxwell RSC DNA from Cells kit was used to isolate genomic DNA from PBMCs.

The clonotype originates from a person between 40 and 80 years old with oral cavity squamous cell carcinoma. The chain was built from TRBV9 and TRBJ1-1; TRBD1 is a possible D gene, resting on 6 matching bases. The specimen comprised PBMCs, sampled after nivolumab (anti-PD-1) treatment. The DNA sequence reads TGTGCCAGCAGCGTGGATGGGGGGGCTGGCACTGAAGCTTTCTTT. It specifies CASSVDGGAGTEAFF.